A single sample is the source of the 7 T cell receptor beta chains below, sequenced in a study of regulatory T cells in long-lasting Graves disease. Time point indicated: newly diagnosed GD, antithyroid drugs for less than 3 months. PBMC RNA was the source of the TCR library. CDR3 regions were amplified by Arm-PCR using iRepertoire HTBI primers to build TCR beta libraries. TCRdb reprocessed the multiplex PCR reads via MiXCR and lists one record per CDR3 protein. Among a few hundred thousand distinct CDR3 sequences, over 15% were seen once, and the ten largest hold roughly 29%. The sample also formed part of further work on T cells in Graves' hyperthyroidism and ophthalmopathy.

Sequencing used peripheral blood mononuclear cells (PBMCs), obtained at new diagnosis, from a patient treated with antithyroid drugs. Receptors were obtained from a man aged 35 to 55 with Graves disease.

This clonotype came up a few times. V gene TRBV5-1 combines with J gene TRBJ2-3, with TRBD2 as a possible D gene (5 bases). The CDR3 has 14 residues. Trimming shortened V by 5 bases and J by 0 bases, and 10 bases separated the two germline ends. In germline, CDR1 is SGHRS, CDR2 YFSETQ. CDR3 in amino acids: CASRGSFSTDTQYF. CDR3 nucleotide sequence: TGCGCCAGCAGGGGGAGCTTCAGCACAGATACGCAGTATTTT.

Ten or more counts support this clonotype. V and J are TRBV9 and TRBJ1-1; D is uncertain. V was trimmed by 1 base and J by 0 bases, leaving 7 bases between them. The CDR3 sequence is 14 residues long. CDR1 SGDLS and CDR2 YYNGEE come from the germline V gene. The CDR3 loop reads CASSVTPMNTEAFF. CDR3 DNA: TGTGCCAGCAGCGTAACACCTATGAACACTGAAGCTTTCTTT.

The table lists this clonotype with many counts. The chain couples TRBV28 to TRBJ1-4; 9 bases fit TRBD1. The CDR3 covers 19 residues. V lost 5 bases to trimming and J lost 0 bases; unmatched junction nucleotides: 13. Germline CDR1 is MDHEN and CDR2 is SYDVKM. The CDR3 protein is CASSDSTGGPLATNEKLFF. In DNA, the CDR3 is TGTGCCAGCAGTGACTCGACAGGGGGTCCGCTTGCAACTAATGAAAAACTGTTTTTT.

The chain uses TRBV4-2 and TRBJ2-1; possibly TRBD2 for D (6 bases). Germline V gives CDR1 LGHNA, CDR2 YNFKEQ. V dropped 0 bases and J dropped 9 bases, with 24 bases sitting between them. This CDR3 spans 18 amino acids. The CDR3 region is CASSQDGGPERTYGEQFF. The CDR3 DNA is TGTGCCAGCAGCCAAGATGGAGGGCCGGAGAGAACCTACGGTGAGCAGTTCTTC.

This clonotype occurred a few times. The chain has TRBV19 and TRBJ1-1, with a weak D call TRBD1 (5 bases). The V end lost 4 bases, the J end lost 7 bases, and 25 bases lay between the germline ends. This CDR3 comprises 17 residues. Per germline, CDR1 LNHDA and CDR2 SQIVND (reference sequence). CDR3 DNA sequence: TGTGCCAGTAGTACCCATCCCCAACGCAGGGAGCCTAATGAAGCTTTCTTT. Translation gives CASSTHPQRREPNEAFF.

This clonotype was observed a few times. The chain recombines TRBV24-1 with TRBJ2-2; 13 bases fit TRBD2. CDR3 length: 17 residues. Germline loops: CDR1 KGHDR, CDR2 SFDVKD. Trimming at V came to 3 bases and at J to 4 bases, leaving 4 bases not matched to a gene. The CDR3 is CATSDRTSGGSTGELFF. In DNA form, the CDR3 reads TGTGCCACCAGTGATAGGACTAGCGGGGGTAGCACCGGGGAGCTGTTTTTT.

At least ten counts were recorded for this clonotype. The chain combines TRBV2 with TRBJ1-3, with a possible D match to TRBD1 (6 bases). Trimming stripped 2 bases from V and 3 bases from J, with 8 bases between. This CDR3 is 14 amino acids long. Germline V lookup: CDR1 SNHLY, CDR2 FYNNEI. DNA of the CDR3: TGTGCCAGCAGTGAACAGGGGAATGGAAACACCATATATTTT. It encodes CASSEQGNGNTIYF.